The 10 T cell receptor beta chains in this list originate from one sample, sequenced in a study of blood T cell repertoires in COVID-19. The assay was immunoSEQ multiplex PCR, and TCRdb's table has in-frame clones only and misses some. Of 95,000 to 150,000 clones in the sample, 75% to 90% were seen once. What was sequenced was peripheral blood. These receptors were obtained from a middle-aged man with acute or convalescent COVID-19.

The chain carries TRBV4-1 and TRBJ1-5, with 8 bases identical to TRBD1. The CDR3 covers 22 residues. Per the germline V gene, CDR1 is MGHRA and CDR2 is YSYEKL. Losses at the gene ends were 5 bases for V and 0 bases for J; bases not matched to a gene: 24. This chain's CDR3 is CASSEKTDVTGTGAYSNQPQHF. The CDR3 DNA is TGCGCCAGCAGCGAAAAGACCGACGTTACTGGGACAGGAGCCTATAGCAATCAGCCCCAGCATTTT.

This clone has just one count. The chain is built from TRBV5-6 and TRBJ1-1, with a tentative D call TRBD1 (6 bases). CDR3 length equals 16 residues. V dropped 4 bases and J dropped 4 bases, with 20 bases sitting between them. Germline V CDR1 and CDR2: SGHDT, YYEEEE. CDR3 nucleotide sequence: TGTGCCAGCAGCCCGGGGACACCCAATCAGGGCACTGAAGCTTTCTTT. It translates to CASSPGTPNQGTEAFF.

The chain employs TRBV5-4 and TRBJ2-2, with 14 nucleotides matching TRBD2. J was trimmed by 7 bases and V by 2 bases; bases with no gene match: 4. The germline gives CDR1 SGHNT, CDR2 YYREEE (reference sequence). The CDR3 covers 16 residues. The CDR3 region is CASSFGTSGSIGELFF. The CDR3 region has the DNA TGTGCCAGCAGCTTCGGGACTAGCGGGAGTATCGGGGAGCTGTTTTTT.

This clone was counted only a few times. This CDR3 is CASSSTSGNTIYF. The CDR3 DNA reads as TGCGCCAGCAGCTCCACTTCTGGAAACACCATATATTTT. This sequence joins TRBV5-1 and TRBJ1-3; no clear D gene. Trimming took 3 bases from V and 1 from J, leaving 5 bases between them. The germline gives CDR1 SGHRS, CDR2 YFSETQ. This CDR3 is 13 amino acids long.

The chain couples TRBV4-1 to TRBJ1-1; D is unresolved. CDR3 size: 15 residues. V was shortened by 2 bases and J by 1 base, with 11 bases between the two germline ends. CDR1 MGHRA and CDR2 YSYEKL come from the germline V gene. CDR3 sequence: CASSQPTTGNTEAFF. The CDR3 nucleotides are TGCGCCAGCAGCCAACCTACCACCGGGAACACTGAAGCTTTCTTT.

This clone was counted a few times. The chain combines TRBV27 with TRBJ2-1; maybe TRBD2 (6 bases). The CDR3 is made up of 17 amino acids. Germline V gives CDR1 MNHEY, CDR2 SMNVEV (reference sequence). With 7 bases removed from V and 0 bases from J, the gap between germline ends came to 19 bases. CDR3 protein: CASTLSGPESSYNEQFF. The CDR3 DNA follows: TGTGCCAGCACTCTAAGCGGGCCAGAGAGCTCCTACAATGAGCAGTTCTTC.

The rearrangement joins TRBV7-6 to TRBJ1-5; 9 bases are shared with TRBD1. Germline V gene data show CDR1 as SGHVS and CDR2 as FNYEAQ. The CDR3 totals 18 residues. V lost 0 bases, J lost 6 bases, and 12 bases stayed unmatched. The CDR3 region has the DNA TGTGCCAGCAGCTTAGCGAGCCCCGGACAGGGGTCGGGTCAGCCCCAGCATTTT. This sequence encodes CASSLASPGQGSGQPQHF. The full variable domain, rest sourced from reference TRBV7-6 and TRBJ1-5, is GAGVSQSPRYKVTKRGQDVALRCDPISGHVSLYWYRQALGQGPEFLTYFNYEAQQDKSGLPNDRFSAERPEGSISTLTIQRTEQRDSAMYRCASSLASPGQGSGQPQHFGDGTRLSIL.

J is TRBJ2-3 and V is TRBV5-4; TRBD2 matches at 11 bases. The germline gives CDR1 SGHNT, CDR2 YYREEE (reference sequence). V lost 4 bases to trimming and J lost 2 bases; unmatched junction nucleotides: 9. CDR3 length: 17 residues. CDR3 sequence reads: CASSPGLAGGITDTQYF. The CDR3 bases are TGTGCCAGCAGCCCCGGTCTAGCGGGAGGAATCACAGATACGCAGTATTTT.

This clone was detected only a few times. This chain connects TRBV30 to TRBJ1-1; D not certain. Trimming pared 3 bases from V and 2 bases from J, leaving 10 bases between. Germline V lookup: CDR1 GTSNPN, CDR2 SVGIG (reference sequence). The CDR3 sequence is 13 residues long. The CDR3 here is CAWSQAINTEAFF. The DNA for the CDR3 is TGTGCCTGGAGCCAGGCGATCAACACTGAAGCTTTCTTT.

This clone appeared a few times. The chain joins TRBV4-2 to TRBJ1-3; 7 bases match TRBD1. The CDR3 is made up of 16 amino acids. The trim removed 1 base at V and 2 bases at J, leaving 5 bases unmatched. Germline CDR1 reads LGHNA; CDR2 reads YNFKEQ. CDR3 in amino acids: CASSQVGQTPGNTIYF. For the CDR3, the DNA is TGTGCCAGCAGCCAAGTGGGACAGACCCCTGGAAACACCATATATTTT.